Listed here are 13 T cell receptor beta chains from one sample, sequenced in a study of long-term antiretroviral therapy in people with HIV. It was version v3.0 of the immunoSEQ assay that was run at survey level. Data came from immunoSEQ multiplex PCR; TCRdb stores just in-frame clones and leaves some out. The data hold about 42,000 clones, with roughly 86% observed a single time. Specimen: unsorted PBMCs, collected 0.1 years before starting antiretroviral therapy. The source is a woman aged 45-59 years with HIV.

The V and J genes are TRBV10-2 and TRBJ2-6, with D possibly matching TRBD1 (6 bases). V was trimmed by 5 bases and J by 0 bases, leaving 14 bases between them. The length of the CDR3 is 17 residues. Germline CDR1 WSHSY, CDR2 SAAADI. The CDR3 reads CASSSQGRSSGANVLTF. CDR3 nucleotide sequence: TGCGCCAGCAGTTCGCAGGGGAGATCCTCTGGGGCCAACGTCCTGACTTTC.

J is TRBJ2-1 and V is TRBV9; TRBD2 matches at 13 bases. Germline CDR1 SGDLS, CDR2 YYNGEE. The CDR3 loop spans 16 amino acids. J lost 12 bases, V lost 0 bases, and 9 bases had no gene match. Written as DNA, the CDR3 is TGTGCCAGCAGCGTAGCTACGACTAGCGGGGGGTCGTTGCAGTTCTTC. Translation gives CASSVATTSGGSLQFF.

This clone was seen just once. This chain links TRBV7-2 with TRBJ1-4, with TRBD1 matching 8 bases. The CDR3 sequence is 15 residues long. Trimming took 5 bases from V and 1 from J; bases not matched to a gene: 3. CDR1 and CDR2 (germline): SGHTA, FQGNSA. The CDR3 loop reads CASSPDRGTNEKLFF. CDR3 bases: TGTGCCAGCAGCCCAGACAGGGGAACTAATGAAAAACTGTTTTTT.

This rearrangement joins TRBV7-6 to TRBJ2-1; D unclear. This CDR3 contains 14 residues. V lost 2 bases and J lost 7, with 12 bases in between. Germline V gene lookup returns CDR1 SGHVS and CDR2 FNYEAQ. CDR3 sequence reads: CASSLNQVGNEQFF. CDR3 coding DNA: TGTGCCAGCAGCTTAAACCAGGTTGGGAATGAGCAGTTCTTC.

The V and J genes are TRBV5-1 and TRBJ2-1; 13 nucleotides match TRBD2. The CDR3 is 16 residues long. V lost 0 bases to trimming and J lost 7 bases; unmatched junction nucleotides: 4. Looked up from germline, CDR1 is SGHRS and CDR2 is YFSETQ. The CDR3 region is CASSLGLAGGRNEQFF. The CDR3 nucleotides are TGCGCCAGCAGCTTGGGACTAGCGGGGGGCAGGAATGAGCAGTTCTTC.

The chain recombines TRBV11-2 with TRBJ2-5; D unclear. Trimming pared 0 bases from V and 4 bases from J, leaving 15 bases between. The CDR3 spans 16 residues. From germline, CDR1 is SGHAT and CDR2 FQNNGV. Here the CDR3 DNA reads TGTGCCAGCAGCTTAGATTTTAGCCTGCCTGGAGAGACCCAGTACTTC. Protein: CASSLDFSLPGETQYF. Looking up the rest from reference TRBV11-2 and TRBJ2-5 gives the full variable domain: EAGVAQSPRYKIIEKRQSVAFWCNPISGHATLYWYQQILGQGPKLLIQFQNNGVVDDSQLPKDRFSAERLKGVDSTLKIQPAKLEDSAVYLCASSLDFSLPGETQYFGPGTRLLVL.

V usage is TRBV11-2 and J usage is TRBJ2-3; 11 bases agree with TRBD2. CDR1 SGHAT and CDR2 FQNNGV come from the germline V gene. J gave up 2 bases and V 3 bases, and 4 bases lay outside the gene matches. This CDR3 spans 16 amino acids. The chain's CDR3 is CASSLLAGGYTDTQYF. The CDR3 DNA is TGTGCCAGCAGCTTGCTAGCGGGGGGTTACACAGATACGCAGTATTTT.

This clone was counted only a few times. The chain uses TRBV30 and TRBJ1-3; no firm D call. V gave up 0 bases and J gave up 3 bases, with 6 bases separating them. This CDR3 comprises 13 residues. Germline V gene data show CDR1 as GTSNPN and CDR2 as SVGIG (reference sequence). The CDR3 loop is CAWSVGYGNTIYF. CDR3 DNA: TGTGCCTGGAGTGTCGGATATGGAAACACCATATATTTT.

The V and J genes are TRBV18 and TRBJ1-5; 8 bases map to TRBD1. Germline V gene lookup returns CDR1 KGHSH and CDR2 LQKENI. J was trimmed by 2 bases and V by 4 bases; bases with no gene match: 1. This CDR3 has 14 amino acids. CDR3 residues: CASSQTGGNQPQHF. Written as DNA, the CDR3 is TGTGCCAGCTCACAGACAGGGGGCAATCAGCCCCAGCATTTT.

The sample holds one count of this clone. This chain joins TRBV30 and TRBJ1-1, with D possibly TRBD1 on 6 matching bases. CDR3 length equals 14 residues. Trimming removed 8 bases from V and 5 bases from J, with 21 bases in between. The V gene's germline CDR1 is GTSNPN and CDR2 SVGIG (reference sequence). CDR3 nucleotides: TGTGCCCGTGACAGGCGTGGGGCGATTACTGAAGCTTTCTTT. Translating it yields CARDRRGAITEAFF.

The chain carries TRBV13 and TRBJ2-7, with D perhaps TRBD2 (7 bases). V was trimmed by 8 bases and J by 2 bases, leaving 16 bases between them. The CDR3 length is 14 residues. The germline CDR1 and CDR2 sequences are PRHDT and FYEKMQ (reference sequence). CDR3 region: CASALGGGPYEQYF. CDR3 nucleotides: TGTGCCAGCGCCCTAGGGGGGGGGCCCTACGAGCAGTACTTC.

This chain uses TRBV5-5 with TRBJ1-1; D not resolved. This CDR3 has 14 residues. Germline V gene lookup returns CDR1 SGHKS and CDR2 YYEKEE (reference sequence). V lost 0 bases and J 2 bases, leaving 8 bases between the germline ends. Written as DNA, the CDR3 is TGTGCCAGCAGCTTGGTCCAGATAAACACTGAAGCTTTCTTT. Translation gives CASSLVQINTEAFF.

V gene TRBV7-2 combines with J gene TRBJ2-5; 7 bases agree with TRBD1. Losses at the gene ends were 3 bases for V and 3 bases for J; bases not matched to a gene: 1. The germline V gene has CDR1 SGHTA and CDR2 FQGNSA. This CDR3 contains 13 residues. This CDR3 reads CASSFDREETQYF. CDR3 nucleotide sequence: TGTGCCAGCAGCTTTGACAGGGAAGAGACCCAGTACTTC.